This TCR beta chain was documented in a study of cytomegalovirus exposure and HLA in healthy donors (dated by TCRdb to about 2017). About the investigation overall: An earlier analysis of around 600 of the donors reported approximately 290 Gb of sequence data and roughly 110 million unique TCR beta sequences from about 179 million T cells. An early release covering about 600 HLA-typed donors comprised about 300 gigabases of sequencing data and around 86 million unique TCR sequences. Typing coverage differed by locus: A, B, C, DRB1 and DQB1 were typed in about 620-640 donors, DQA1 in roughly 500, DPA1 in approximately 600, and DPB1 in about 450. A later analysis re-analyzed previously published TCR beta repertoires from 550 to 700 donors and added high-resolution HLA genotyping to study TCR occurrence patterns. Among the roughly 390 genotyped donors, more than 70% belonged to the genetic ancestry cluster associated with self-reported Caucasian donors. Class I and class II HLA loci were covered by the typing at four-digit resolution. Along with the roughly 670-subject first cohort, a separate validation cohort of over 90 different subjects was used. Donor age, sex, ethnicity and CMV serostatus were collected together with the repertoire data. All discovery cohort repertoires had been generated using a single sequencing platform. In an earlier analysis of several hundred of the donors, high-throughput TCR beta sequencing was used to judge whether each TCR beta V gene segment behaved as functional or pseudogenic. Roughly five DR-DQ haplotypes were handled as single units for association and clustering, since linkage in the cohort was strong. In the later analysis, no new phenotypic data were used to find candidate immune exposures; instead, reliance was placed on TCR beta sequences and their occurrence across donors. In a later genetic analysis, genome-wide SNP genotypes for about three fifths of the 666 donors were used, and that subset was treated as a discovery cohort. The study aimed to test whether signatures of past pathogen exposure could be identified by cataloging public T cell receptors. The T cell repertoires of 666 subjects were profiled by immunosequencing and related to cytomegalovirus serostatus. High-throughput TCR immunosequencing, statistical association of individual TCRs with disease status, and machine learning were combined to predict cytomegalovirus infection status. Among 398 genotyped donors of the cohort, an average of roughly 230,000 unique TCR beta nucleotide sequences was sequenced per donor, of which about 19% were non-productive. Broad study findings and their caveats: An association between a missense DCLRE1C variant and V-gene and J-gene trimming of TCR beta chains was found in a later genetic analysis and replicated in an independent cohort. In an earlier analysis of some 500 of the donors, most TCR beta V segments appeared in productive rearrangements about 87% or about 30% of the time, broadly matching IMGT annotations. Cytomegalovirus status was reported to be diagnosed by the classifier with high specificity and sensitivity in both the original and validation cohorts. CMV serostatus was the only immune exposure information available for the cohort. The 87-base-pair reads could not distinguish some IMGT-functional V segments, including TRBV6-2 and TRBV6-3, so those segments were excluded. A later analysis found that most CMV-associated TCR beta chains appeared HLA-restricted, with HLA associations seemingly driven largely by CMV exposure. The authors suggested that the approach could potentially be extended to other disease states and immunological phenotypes. A few of the identified cytomegalovirus-associated TCR beta chains were confirmed in vitro to be specific for cytomegalovirus antigens. The study listed approximately 150 TCR beta chains as associated with cytomegalovirus. The earlier analysis of some 540 of the donors excluded roughly 17 rarely observed V segments, including chromosome 9 orphons, because counts were too low. Specific HLA alleles were associated with 15,000 to 20,000 TCR beta sequences at a false discovery rate of 0.05 in a later analysis. When HLA alleles, especially DR and DQ, strongly co-occurred, attributing TCR associations to individual alleles was difficult. Because HLA typing was unavailable for some donors at each locus, only the typed subset was used in association tests. Compared with equally common non-associated chains, HLA-associated TCR beta chains in a later analysis were more clonally expanded and had lower generation probabilities. A later genetic analysis reported fewer N-insertions in productive TCRs among donors in an Asian-associated ancestry cluster than the roughly 670-donor mean. Across donors, most TCR sequences were observed very rarely, whereas some public TCRs were present in many individuals. A group of highly shared sequence variants was considered likely to be a technical artifact of the sequencing pipeline. The cohort was sequenced for TCR beta chains only, and without alpha or paired-chain data the features that could be detected were limited. Correlated functional status among segregating V segments might be attributable to linkage disequilibrium, but an unknown experimental factor could not be ruled out. A later analysis found that TCR association rates varied across HLA loci, with DRB1 alleles showing the most associated TCRs and HLA-C alleles the fewest. Sequencing depth was assumed to be roughly uniform across donors in the presence/absence analyses, though that assumption may not hold. A further reported finding was that TCR beta sequences accurately predicted the HLA-A and HLA-B alleles for most subjects in the first cohort. Several of the top co-occurrence clusters appeared to be linked to parvovirus B19, influenza, CMV and Epstein-Barr virus, according to a later analysis.

The library came from the immunoSEQ multiplex PCR assay. For the multiplex PCR, a mixture combining 60 forward primers for TCR Vbeta segments and 13 reverse primers for TCR Jbeta segments was used. A multiplex PCR assay on genomic DNA amplified the CDR3 region of rearranged TCR beta genes. The Illumina HiSeq System was used to sequence the amplified TCR beta libraries as 87-base-pair reads. Under the source paper's analysis protocol: A later analysis tallied around 82 million unique TCR beta chains across the 700 or so repertoires, and approximately 12 million of those chains were shared by two or more donors. A nearest-neighbor algorithm error-corrected the raw reads and collapsed the reads into unique sequences, merging closely related sequences to remove PCR and sequencing errors. Alignment of CDR3 sequences to IMGT reference sequences was used to assign V, D and J gene segments. For a sequence to be retained, a match of at least six nucleotides to both a V gene segment and a J gene segment was required. A rearrangement counted as productive if the CDR3 had no stop codons and remained in frame with V and J, and every other rearrangement counted as non-productive. CDR3 was defined according to IMGT convention as the region running from the second conserved V-encoded cysteine to the conserved J-encoded phenylalanine. The earlier analysis of around 640 of the donors excluded sequences that lacked an unambiguous match to a single V gene segment. In an earlier analysis of several hundred of the donors, V segments were called functional above 56.7% productive rearrangements and were called segregating when the between-donor standard deviation exceeded 5%. To diagnose cytomegalovirus status from the catalog of TCR beta chain sequences, a statistical classification framework was built. In a later analysis, TCR nucleotide sequences were compared against IMGT/GENE-DB human TR gene sequences so that V and J genes could be assigned. The TCRdist pipeline was used in a later analysis to assign CDR3 sequences and most-parsimonious VDJ recombination scenarios. A later analysis defined each TCR beta chain by its CDR3 amino acid sequence plus V-gene family, and excluded reads lacking a unique V-gene family. In a later analysis, fewer than 600 highly shared, low-generation-probability nucleotide sequences were removed to address suspected cross-contamination and a sequencing artifact. A later analysis calculated a clonal expansion index for each public chain from normalized within-repertoire ranks of inferred template counts. In a later analysis, generation probabilities were computed with a VDJ recombination model fitted to out-of-frame rearrangements, and the resulting probabilities were checked against IGoR. In a later analysis, TCR-TCR, TCR-HLA and TCR-CMV co-occurrence was scored with hypergeometric tests, and a repertoire-size bias correction was applied to TCR pairs. A later analysis estimated false discovery rates by permuting HLA or CMV assignments 20 times. A later analysis grouped co-occurring TCRs with DBSCAN, adding TCRdist sequence similarity when clustering within HLA-allele-positive subsets. For co-occurrence clustering, repertoires with fewer than 30,000 or more than 120,000 public chains were excluded, along with five repertoires with anomalous nucleotide sharing. TCRdb holds this immuneACCESS table with in-frame rearrangements only. Some clones are missing; in checked studies, unresolved V genes explain under half, and the rest has no known cause. The DNA was the basis for D and trimming; V, J and clone size are from that table. The sample profile shows approximately 160,000 clones; roughly 77% of them were found once. The ten largest make up around 4.6% of the sample.

The cohort consisted of more than 650 healthy bone marrow donors. Cohort members were all nominally healthy when sampled, although unrecorded immune exposures were likely present. The donor tested CMV seronegative and was one of the 352 seronegative cohort members. A peripheral blood sample was collected from each donor, and TCR beta sequencing was performed on peripheral blood mononuclear cells. The Qiagen DNeasy Blood Extraction Kit was used to extract genomic DNA from the blood cell samples. The CDR3 holds 15 amino acids from the cysteine to the phenylalanine. Solely the CDR3 DNA is kept, with 45 bases framed from the first base. Based on the germline V gene, the CDR1 and CDR2 sequences are MNHEY and SVGAGI. V is cut back by 6 bases and J by 4 bases, with 4 bases in the junction unmatched. Details on this clone: Its recognized antigen is unknown. Qualities for individual bases were not recorded, and no much larger clone is one base off.

This sequence uses TRBV6-5 and TRBJ2-1, with TRBD2 identical over 12 junction bases. This TCR was recovered from a male donor in good health and CMV-seronegative. Sequenced sample: PBMCs. The DNA sequence is given as TGTGCCAGCAGCTCCGGGACTAGCGGGTACAATGAGCAGTTCTTC. It is translated as CASSSGTSGYNEQFF.